This is a list of T cell receptor beta chains from one sample in a study of shared clonotypes between healthy human individuals. Data came from immunoSEQ multiplex PCR; TCRdb stores just in-frame clones and leaves some out. This sample has about 2.1 million clones, with 93% found just once. The sequencing input was naive CD8+ T cells from PBMCs. The receptors shown here come from a man in his late teens or twenties in good health. Some clones in this sample may be carry-over from other donors' samples. Each CDR3 is given with its conserved first and last residue. The D gene is left open where the match is weak. Clone size is given for some rows only: seen once, a few or many times, or a class if the clone is expanded.

few	TRBV4-2	16	TRBJ1-5	NA	CASSQGLSRTNQPQHF	TGTGCCAGCAGCCAAGGTCTTTCCAGGACGAATCAGCCCCAGCATTTT
once	TRBV27	15	TRBJ2-7	TRBD2	CASSVGTSGINEQYF	TGTGCCAGCAGTGTCGGGACTAGCGGGATCAACGAGCAGTACTTC
NA	TRBV5-4	13	TRBJ1-1	TRBD1	CASSPQDREEAFF	TGTGCCAGCAGCCCCCAGGACAGGGAGGAAGCTTTCTTT
NA	TRBV6-6	12	TRBJ2-1	NA	CASSYSGSEQFF	TGTGCCAGCAGTTACTCCGGCTCTGAGCAGTTCTTC
NA	TRBV12-5	12	TRBJ1-5	NA	CASGVGVLPQHF	TGTGCTAGTGGTGTGGGCGTTTTGCCCCAGCATTTT
NA	TRBV6-6	15	TRBJ2-1	TRBD2	CASSYGGGSYNEQFF	TGTGCCAGCAGTTACGGGGGGGGCTCCTACAATGAGCAGTTCTTC
NA	TRBV7-8	11	TRBJ2-7	NA	CASRDPYEQYF	TGTGCCAGCAGGGACCCCTACGAGCAGTACTTC
NA	TRBV7-8	15	TRBJ1-5	NA	CASSLARGSNQPQHF	TGTGCCAGCAGCTTAGCGCGGGGGAGCAATCAGCCCCAGCATTTT
NA	TRBV27	14	TRBJ2-7	TRBD2	CASSPAGVVYEQYF	TGTGCCAGCAGCCCAGCGGGAGTAGTCTACGAGCAGTACTTC
NA	TRBV29-1	14	TRBJ2-2	TRBD1	CSVLDREVTGELFF	TGCAGCGTGCTGGACAGGGAAGTCACCGGGGAGCTGTTTTTT
NA	TRBV11-2	13	TRBJ1-2	NA	CASSLGAVPGRTF	TGTGCCAGCAGCTTAGGGGCAGTTCCAGGGCGCACCTTC
NA	TRBV9	17	TRBJ2-3	TRBD2	CASSARGLAGVTDTQYF	TGTGCCAGCAGCGCCCGGGGACTAGCGGGAGTCACAGATACGCAGTATTTT
once	TRBV5-5	15	TRBJ2-7	TRBD1	CASSSWGQGAYEQYF	TGTGCCAGCAGCTCATGGGGACAGGGAGCCTACGAGCAGTACTTC
NA	TRBV28	17	TRBJ2-2	TRBD2	CASSGLLMREGTGELFF	TGTGCCAGCAGTGGGCTGTTAATGCGGGAGGGCACCGGGGAGCTGTTTTTT
NA	TRBV11-2	14	TRBJ2-7	NA	CASRYDAGTYEQYF	TGTGCCAGCAGGTACGACGCAGGTACCTACGAGCAGTACTTC
NA	TRBV5-6	15	TRBJ2-3	NA	CASSPIQGYTDTQYF	TGTGCCAGCAGCCCGATTCAGGGCTACACAGATACGCAGTATTTT